Sequencing of this TCR beta chain was carried out in a study of T cell responses to AZD1222 COVID-19 vaccine. Clones were read by immunoSEQ multiplex PCR, and TCRdb kept only the in-frame ones, dropping some. In the table there are some 140,000 clones, around nine tenths of which are singletons. Germline assignment: CDR1 SGHDT and CDR2 YYEEEE. This CDR3 contains 14 residues. J lost 7 bases, V lost 2 bases, and 6 bases had no gene match. The clonotype originates from an adult in good health. The rearrangement joins TRBV5-6 to TRBJ2-7; 10 positions agree with TRBD1. The material was peripheral blood, obtained on day 0 of AZD1222 vaccination. The CDR3 DNA sequence: TGTGCCAGCAGCTTCGGGACAGGGGTAGGAGAGCAGTACTTC. This sequence encodes CASSFGTGVGEQYF.